Listed below are T cell receptor beta chains from one sample, sequenced in a study of T cells of healthy individuals. TCRdb used MiXCR to reprocess the 5' RACE reads, holding one entry per CDR3 protein. The table has about 82,000 distinct CDR3 sequences, roughly 5% seen once. The source is a female donor in good health. The conserved cysteine and the conserved F or W are not part of the CDR3 here. A row's size may be missing; if present it is once, few, many or a size class.

j_call: TRBJ2-5; v_call: TRBV6-2/TRBV6-3; clone_size: many; cdr3_aa: ASSQLRTQY
j_call: TRBJ2-4; v_call: TRBV11-2; clone_size: few; cdr3_aa: ASSPTGTGEVPIQY
j_call: TRBJ2-3; v_call: TRBV7-9; clone_size: many; cdr3_aa: ATKGRSTDTQY
j_call: TRBJ2-1; v_call: TRBV5-4; clone_size: many; cdr3_aa: ASSLGTPYNEQF
j_call: TRBJ2-3; v_call: TRBV20-1; clone_size: many; cdr3_aa: SARGGQVADTQY
j_call: TRBJ2-3; v_call: TRBV13; clone_size: many; cdr3_aa: ASSPDRGGQDTQY
j_call: TRBJ2-6; v_call: TRBV7-2; clone_size: .; cdr3_aa: ASTELPSGANVLT
j_call: TRBJ2-5; v_call: TRBV20-1; clone_size: few; cdr3_aa: SARVLGQGEVKTQY
j_call: TRBJ2-1; v_call: TRBV29-1; clone_size: many; cdr3_aa: SVVRQNYNEQF
j_call: TRBJ1-6; v_call: TRBV5-1; clone_size: .; cdr3_aa: ASSLWPRGHNSPLH
j_call: TRBJ2-5; v_call: TRBV7-9; clone_size: many; cdr3_aa: ASSLTSRGLAETQY
j_call: TRBJ2-2; v_call: TRBV7-2; clone_size: many; cdr3_aa: ASSLILAGKAGELF
j_call: TRBJ1-2; v_call: TRBV9; clone_size: few; cdr3_aa: ASSGGRGLYGYT
j_call: TRBJ2-3; v_call: TRBV12-3/TRBV12-4; clone_size: few; cdr3_aa: ASRAARGRGTTDTQY
j_call: TRBJ1-6; v_call: TRBV4-3; clone_size: .; cdr3_aa: ASSQEARGRNSPLH
j_call: TRBJ1-4; v_call: TRBV9; clone_size: .; cdr3_aa: ASSPRQGGEKLF
j_call: TRBJ2-3; v_call: TRBV12-3/TRBV12-4; clone_size: many; cdr3_aa: ASSFLVPVGTDTQY
j_call: TRBJ2-1; v_call: TRBV29-1; clone_size: few; cdr3_aa: SAQKFPGLAGDEESNEQF
j_call: TRBJ2-1; v_call: TRBV6-1; clone_size: many; cdr3_aa: ASSEESSGRNEQF
j_call: TRBJ1-4; v_call: TRBV7-2; clone_size: many; cdr3_aa: ASSPYGTTNEKLF
j_call: TRBJ2-1; v_call: TRBV7-2; clone_size: many; cdr3_aa: ASSLASTVYNEQF
j_call: TRBJ1-2; v_call: TRBV6-2/TRBV6-3; clone_size: .; cdr3_aa: ASSSRQGSYGYT
j_call: TRBJ1-5; v_call: TRBV12-3/TRBV12-4; clone_size: many; cdr3_aa: ASSPGEAQPQH
j_call: TRBJ2-3; v_call: TRBV7-2; clone_size: many; cdr3_aa: ASSRSGMDYTDTQY
j_call: TRBJ2-1; v_call: TRBV29-1; clone_size: many; cdr3_aa: SVEGLPPEQF
j_call: TRBJ1-5; v_call: TRBV4-3; clone_size: many; cdr3_aa: ASSQGQLSNQPQH
j_call: TRBJ2-1; v_call: TRBV7-2; clone_size: many; cdr3_aa: ASSPSPGWEYDNEQF
j_call: TRBJ1-6; v_call: TRBV7-3; clone_size: many; cdr3_aa: ASSLRRESPLH
j_call: TRBJ1-1; v_call: TRBV15; clone_size: few; cdr3_aa: ATSRDWLGLAF
j_call: TRBJ2-5; v_call: TRBV4-2; clone_size: many; cdr3_aa: ASSPRLAGGEETQY
j_call: TRBJ2-1; v_call: TRBV18; clone_size: many; cdr3_aa: ASSPFFGERGYNEQF
j_call: TRBJ2-3; v_call: TRBV4-1; clone_size: many; cdr3_aa: ASSPHLAGGGDTQY
j_call: TRBJ2-5; v_call: TRBV4-2; clone_size: .; cdr3_aa: ASSQSGQVGGPETQY
j_call: TRBJ1-1; v_call: TRBV7-6; clone_size: .; cdr3_aa: ASSFSVGDQAF
j_call: TRBJ1-5; v_call: TRBV6-2/TRBV6-3; clone_size: many; cdr3_aa: ASSIGEGAQPQH
j_call: TRBJ1-1; v_call: TRBV7-2; clone_size: .; cdr3_aa: ASSLNSVGSSEAF
j_call: TRBJ2-7; v_call: TRBV21-1; clone_size: many; cdr3_aa: ASNYEQY
j_call: TRBJ1-3; v_call: TRBV12-3/TRBV12-4; clone_size: .; cdr3_aa: ASRSFGVGGNTIY
j_call: TRBJ1-1; v_call: TRBV27; clone_size: many; cdr3_aa: ASSLAQGTEAF
j_call: TRBJ1-5; v_call: TRBV15; clone_size: many; cdr3_aa: ATSKDDRGNQPQH
j_call: TRBJ1-1; v_call: TRBV5-1; clone_size: many; cdr3_aa: ASSPQTAMNTEAF
j_call: TRBJ2-1; v_call: TRBV6-5; clone_size: many; cdr3_aa: ASSYSLANEQF
j_call: TRBJ2-7; v_call: TRBV28; clone_size: many; cdr3_aa: ASLGQGGSYEQY
j_call: TRBJ2-1; v_call: TRBV9; clone_size: many; cdr3_aa: ASSGLAGLSDEQF
j_call: TRBJ1-2; v_call: TRBV20-1; clone_size: many; cdr3_aa: SATGDYGYT
j_call: TRBJ2-1; v_call: TRBV6-2/TRBV6-3; clone_size: .; cdr3_aa: ASTLTSGGLAEQF
j_call: TRBJ2-1; v_call: TRBV12-3/TRBV12-4; clone_size: many; cdr3_aa: ASRLAGGSYNEQF
j_call: TRBJ1-2; v_call: TRBV6-6; clone_size: many; cdr3_aa: ASSYPGQGDGYT
j_call: TRBJ2-1; v_call: TRBV18; clone_size: many; cdr3_aa: ASSPVASSYNEQF
j_call: TRBJ2-3; v_call: TRBV7-9; clone_size: few; cdr3_aa: ASSPSPEREPDTQY
j_call: TRBJ1-3; v_call: TRBV7-6; clone_size: many; cdr3_aa: ASSRDINSGNTIY
j_call: TRBJ2-7; v_call: TRBV9; clone_size: many; cdr3_aa: ASSVAGVSSSYEQY
j_call: TRBJ2-7; v_call: TRBV7-2; clone_size: .; cdr3_aa: ASSSTGPYYEQY
j_call: TRBJ2-1; v_call: TRBV9; clone_size: many; cdr3_aa: ASSARDSSYNEQF
j_call: TRBJ2-2; v_call: TRBV27; clone_size: many; cdr3_aa: AKAGLAGAGELF